The 28 T cell receptor beta chains below come from one sample, sequenced in a study of cytomegalovirus exposure and HLA in healthy donors. PCR primers comprised 60 Vbeta and 13 Jbeta primers. Libraries were prepared by immunoSEQ multiplex PCR; TCRdb keeps only in-frame clonotypes and omits some of them. The sample has some 170,000 clones; roughly 8.7% are singletons. The material sequenced was PBMCs. The receptors derive from a woman aged 30 to 39 in good health and CMV-seropositive.

This clone showed up just a few times. This chain joins TRBV5-4 and TRBJ2-7; 13 bases map to TRBD2. Trimming cost V 2 bases and J 5 bases; bases outside gene matches: 4. Germline CDR1 SGHNT, CDR2 YYREEE (reference sequence). This CDR3 spans 15 amino acids. The CDR3, as DNA: TGTGCCAGCAGCTTAACTAGCGGGAGGGGCAACGAGCAGTACTTC. Protein: CASSLTSGRGNEQYF.

The rearrangement joins TRBV5-1 to TRBJ1-2, with 9 bases fitting TRBD1. V gave up 0 bases and J gave up 8 bases; unmatched junction bases: 8. This CDR3 is built from 15 residues. Germline V gene data show CDR1 as SGHRS and CDR2 as YFSETQ. The CDR3 DNA follows: TGCGCCAGCAGCTTGGGGACAGGGGAGAAAGACGGCTACACCTTC. Encoded protein: CASSLGTGEKDGYTF. Together with reference TRBV5-1 and TRBJ1-2, the CDR3 gives the full variable domain: KAGVTQTPRYLIKTRGQQVTLSCSPISGHRSVSWYQQTPGQGLQFLFEYFSETQRNKGNFPGRFSGRQFSNSRSEMNVSTLELGDSALYLCASSLGTGEKDGYTFGSGTRLTVV.

This clone was seen a few times. The rearrangement links TRBV18 to TRBJ2-1; 15 bases map to TRBD2. V was clipped by 5 bases and J by 8 bases; unmatched bases: 7. Germline CDR1 KGHSH, CDR2 LQKENI. The CDR3 is 16 amino acids. The CDR3 loop is CASSDPGLAGGDEQFF. CDR3 DNA sequence: TGTGCCAGCTCAGATCCGGGACTAGCGGGAGGCGATGAGCAGTTCTTC.

The gene calls are TRBV2 and TRBJ1-1, with 10 bases lining up with TRBD1. The length of the CDR3 is 13 residues. The trim removed 7 bases at V and 7 bases at J, leaving 6 bases unmatched. Germline lookup yields CDR1 SNHLY and CDR2 FYNNEI. CDR3 region: CASKTGQGLEAFF. The CDR3 coding sequence is TGTGCCAGCAAAACGGGACAGGGGCTTGAAGCTTTCTTT.

The sample holds a few counts of this clone. The chain is built from TRBV2 and TRBJ1-2; 8 nucleotides match TRBD1. V trimming: 6 bases; J trimming: 2 bases; junction bases outside the gene matches: 8. The CDR3 sequence is 15 residues long. From germline, CDR1 is SNHLY and CDR2 FYNNEI. CDR3 coding DNA: TGTGCCAGCAGCGACCGGGACAGGACCAACTATGGCTACACCTTC. Translated: CASSDRDRTNYGYTF. The whole variable domain, remainder taken from reference TRBV2 and TRBJ1-2, is EPEVTQTPSHQVTQMGQEVILRCVPISNHLYFYWYRQILGQKVEFLVSFYNNEISEKSEIFDDQFSVERPDGSNFTLKIRSTKLEDSAMYFCASSDRDRTNYGYTFGSGTRLTVV.

The chain has TRBV10-3 and TRBJ2-7; D is uncertain. V was clipped by 3 bases and J by 5 bases, with 8 bases between them. The CDR3 is made up of 12 amino acids. The germline gives CDR1 ENHRY, CDR2 SYGVKD. The CDR3 reads CAISEKSNEQYF. CDR3 bases: TGTGCCATCAGTGAAAAGTCTAACGAGCAGTACTTC.

This clone turned up a few times. The gene calls are TRBV2 and TRBJ1-1; 8 bases fit TRBD1. With 5 bases clipped from V and 4 bases from J, the junction kept 6 bases outside the gene matches. The CDR3 is 14 residues long. The germline V gene has CDR1 SNHLY and CDR2 FYNNEI. CDR3: CASSQQGGVTEAFF. CDR3 sequence (DNA): TGTGCCAGCAGTCAACAGGGGGGTGTCACTGAAGCTTTCTTT.

V and J are TRBV5-1 and TRBJ2-3; TRBD2 agrees at 8 bases. The length of the CDR3 is 16 residues. CDR1 and CDR2 (germline): SGHRS, YFSETQ. J gave up 9 bases and V 1 base, and 13 bases lay outside the gene matches. CDR3 coding DNA: TGCGCCAGCAGCTTGTTCGGGAGGGCCCCGACCTGGACGCAGTATTTT. This encodes CASSLFGRAPTWTQYF. Using reference TRBV5-1 and TRBJ2-3 for the parts outside the CDR3, the full variable domain is KAGVTQTPRYLIKTRGQQVTLSCSPISGHRSVSWYQQTPGQGLQFLFEYFSETQRNKGNFPGRFSGRQFSNSRSEMNVSTLELGDSALYLCASSLFGRAPTWTQYFGPGTRLTVL.

The chain recombines TRBV20-1 with TRBJ1-3; D gene unclear. CDR1 DFQATT and CDR2 SNEGSKA come from the germline V gene (reference sequence). The CDR3 has 11 amino acids. Trimming removed 4 bases from V and 4 bases from J, with 5 bases in between. In nucleotides, the CDR3 is TGCAGTGCTACCCCGGGAAACACCATATATTTT. This translates into CSATPGNTIYF.

The rearrangement joins TRBV19 to TRBJ1-2, with D possibly being TRBD1 (6 bases). CDR1 and CDR2 (germline): LNHDA, SQIVND (reference sequence). The CDR3 is made up of 10 amino acids. Trimming stripped 10 bases from V and 4 bases from J, with 7 bases between. The DNA for the CDR3 is TGTGCCACACAGGGCTATGGCTACACCTTC. This codes for CATQGYGYTF.

This clone showed up just a few times. J is TRBJ2-1 and V is TRBV18; D is undetermined. The V gene's germline CDR1 is KGHSH and CDR2 LQKENI. This CDR3 has 15 residues. V lost 3 bases to trimming and J lost 1 base, with 10 bases between them. The CDR3 nucleotides are TGTGCCAGCTCACCGATAGCTAGTTCCTACAATGAGCAGTTCTTC. Translating it yields CASSPIASSYNEQFF.

The V call is TRBV2, the J call TRBJ2-7, with TRBD1 matching over 8 bases. This CDR3 region has 14 residues. Germline loops: CDR1 SNHLY, CDR2 FYNNEI. V gave up 6 bases and J gave up 1 base; unmatched junction bases: 5. Written as DNA, the CDR3 is TGTGCCAGCAGGACAGGGGAGATATCCTACGAGCAGTACTTC. Its translation is CASRTGEISYEQYF.

The chain links TRBV20-1 to TRBJ2-7; 9 positions agree with TRBD1. Germline CDR1 is DFQATT and CDR2 is SNEGSKA (reference sequence). This CDR3 comprises 11 residues. V gave up 5 bases and J gave up 4 bases; unmatched junction bases: 0. The CDR3 region is CSAGQGYEQYF. As DNA, the CDR3 is TGCAGTGCTGGACAGGGGTACGAGCAGTACTTC.

The rearrangement uses TRBV5-1 and TRBJ2-1; D is ambiguous. This CDR3 is built from 15 residues. Germline CDR1 is SGHRS and CDR2 is YFSETQ. Trimming left V 0 bases short and J 4 bases short, with 11 bases between. As DNA, the CDR3 is TGCGCCAGCAGCTTGGGCCCGAACTTATACAATGAGCAGTTCTTC. Translated: CASSLGPNLYNEQFF.

This clone was counted a few times. The V gene is TRBV6-1, the J gene TRBJ2-7; TRBD1 aligns across 10 bases. Germline V CDR1 and CDR2: MNHNS, SASEGT. CDR3 length equals 14 residues. Trimming at V came to 6 bases and at J to 4 bases, leaving 6 bases not matched to a gene. This chain's CDR3 is CASRFGQGDYEQYF. In nucleotides, the CDR3 is TGTGCCAGCAGATTTGGACAGGGGGATTACGAGCAGTACTTC.

This rearrangement joins TRBV6-5 to TRBJ2-5, with TRBD1 matching over 7 bases. Trimming cost V 4 bases and J 4 bases; bases outside gene matches: 3. Germline V gene sequence: CDR1 MNHEY, CDR2 SVGAGI. This CDR3 is 13 amino acids long. The CDR3, as DNA: TGTGCCAGCAGTTTTACAGGGGTAGAGACCCAGTACTTC. This sequence encodes CASSFTGVETQYF.

This rearrangement joins TRBV7-9 to TRBJ2-3; the D gene is possibly TRBD1 (5 bases). The CDR3 consists of 15 residues. CDR1 is SEHNR and CDR2 is FQNEAQ in the germline V gene (reference sequence). V lost 3 bases to trimming and J lost 0 bases, with 10 bases between them. CDR3 residues: CASSFGATSTDTQYF. The CDR3 coding sequence is TGTGCCAGCAGCTTTGGGGCGACTAGCACAGATACGCAGTATTTT. The full variable domain, completed using reference TRBV7-9 and TRBJ2-3, is DTGVSQNPRHKITKRGQNVTFRCDPISEHNRLYWYRQTLGQGPEFLTYFQNEAQLEKSRLLSDRFSAERPKGSFSTLEIQRTEQGDSAMYLCASSFGATSTDTQYFGPGTRLTVL.

This clone appeared a few times. The chain is built from TRBV19 and TRBJ2-6; TRBD1 matches 9 bases. The CDR3 is 16 amino acids. Unmatched junction bases numbered 6, after V lost 5 bases and J lost 4 bases. Germline V gene data show CDR1 as LNHDA and CDR2 as SQIVND (reference sequence). The DNA of the CDR3 is TGTGCCAGTAGTCCCGGGACAGGGAGAGGGGCCAACGTCCTGACTTTC. It yields the protein CASSPGTGRGANVLTF.

For the CDR3, the DNA is TGTGCCAGCAGTGAAGGGGTACGGACAGGGCCTTTTTATGGCTACACCTTC. Residues: CASSEGVRTGPFYGYTF. The gene calls are TRBV6-1 and TRBJ1-2, with 8 bases that match TRBD1. This CDR3 is built from 17 residues. CDR1 and CDR2 (germline): MNHNS, SASEGT. The J segment lost 5 bases and the V segment lost 1 base, leaving 12 bases of the junction unmatched.

The table lists this clone with a few counts. DNA of the CDR3: TGTGCCAGCAGTCCGGGTAGCAATCAGCCCCAGCATTTT. Encoded protein: CASSPGSNQPQHF. The rearrangement uses TRBV2 and TRBJ1-5, with no clear D. The CDR3 contains 13 residues. Germline V lookup: CDR1 SNHLY, CDR2 FYNNEI. Trimming took off 5 bases at V and 0 bases at J, with 5 bases between the two ends.

This clone turned up a few times. The V and J genes are TRBV27 and TRBJ1-2, with unresolved D. Between the trimmed V and J ends, which lost 0 bases and 8 bases, there was a span of 10 bases. Germline CDR1 MNHEY, CDR2 SMNVEV (reference sequence). This CDR3 is 13 amino acids long. The chain's CDR3 is CASSLSHLKGYTF. The CDR3 nucleotides read TGTGCCAGCAGTTTATCACATTTGAAGGGCTACACCTTC.

Only a few counts were recorded for this clone. This chain links TRBV27 with TRBJ1-2, with a tentative D call TRBD1 (5 bases). The V end lost 4 bases, the J end lost 1 base, and 13 bases lay between the germline ends. CDR3 size: 15 residues. Germline loops: CDR1 MNHEY, CDR2 SMNVEV (reference sequence). The CDR3 DNA follows: TGTGCCAGCAGTTATGCCGGGACTTTTAACTATGGCTACACCTTC. As protein: CASSYAGTFNYGYTF.

This clone was found a few times. The chain has TRBV4-1 and TRBJ2-5, with 8 bases aligning to TRBD2. CDR3 size: 20 residues. The germline gives CDR1 MGHRA, CDR2 YSYEKL. V shed 2 bases and J 5 bases; nucleotides not matched to a gene: 22. This CDR3 is CASSQTTLGAGARSVETQYF. CDR3 DNA: TGCGCCAGCAGCCAAACTACCCTGGGAGCGGGAGCGCGATCTGTTGAGACCCAGTACTTC.

The genes are TRBV9 and TRBJ2-1, with a possible D match to TRBD2 (6 bases). Looked up from germline, CDR1 is SGDLS and CDR2 is YYNGEE. V was clipped by 0 bases and J by 10 bases, with 14 bases between them. The CDR3 is made up of 14 amino acids. CDR3 nucleotide sequence: TGTGCCAGCAGCGTAGGGGGGGTGGGTGGAGAGCAGTTCTTC. Encoded protein: CASSVGGVGGEQFF.

The rearrangement joins TRBV9 to TRBJ2-2; no firm D call. Germline-derived CDR1 and CDR2 are SGDLS and YYNGEE. V was pared by 0 bases and J by 6 bases, with 6 bases between. CDR3 size: 13 residues. The CDR3, as DNA: TGTGCCAGCAGCGTAGTGGCAGCCGGGGAGCTGTTTTTT. It is translated as CASSVVAAGELFF.

This clone has just a few counts. V usage is TRBV27 and J usage is TRBJ2-7; 13 bases line up with TRBD2. The CDR3 is made up of 19 amino acids. Losses at the gene ends were 5 bases for V and 0 bases for J; bases not matched to a gene: 13. Germline V gene sequence: CDR1 MNHEY, CDR2 SMNVEV (reference sequence). The CDR3 region is CASSPFKTSGRYSSYEQYF. The CDR3 nucleotides are TGTGCCAGCAGTCCCTTCAAGACTAGCGGGAGGTATAGCTCCTACGAGCAGTACTTC.

The V gene is TRBV5-1, the J gene TRBJ2-5; D is possibly TRBD2 (7 bases). The CDR3 length is 14 residues. V dropped 0 bases and J dropped 11 bases, with 17 bases sitting between them. CDR1 and CDR2 (germline): SGHRS, YFSETQ. DNA for the CDR3: TGCGCCAGCAGCTTGGTAGTGGGAGGGGGGGAGCAGTACTTC. It translates to CASSLVVGGGEQYF.

This clone was observed a few times. The V and J genes are TRBV25-1 and TRBJ2-2; tentatively, D is TRBD1 (5 bases). The germline V gene has CDR1 MGHDK and CDR2 SYGVNS. The CDR3 runs to 17 residues. V lost 6 bases to trimming and J lost 4 bases, with 21 bases between them. The CDR3 here is CASSYKGPYGSTGELFF. In nucleotides, the CDR3 is TGTGCCAGCAGCTATAAGGGGCCCTACGGATCCACCGGGGAGCTGTTTTTT.